This passage covers 28 T cell receptor beta chains from one sample sequenced in a study of human T cells and chemical hapten exposure. Time point noted: patch test 1, 2 weeks after DPC sensitization. The treatment: therapeutic diphenylcyclopropenone sensitization with weekly scalp DPC. MiXCR, run by TCRdb on the RACE reads, gives a single entry per CDR3 protein. The profile covers some 82,000 distinct CDR3 sequences, with about 11% appearing a single time and 3.5% to 4.5% taken by the ten largest. The sequencing here drew on whole blood, taken in connection with sensitization to the hapten diphenylcyclopropenone (DPC). The receptors were sampled from a woman aged 45-65 years with alopecia areata. Some clones in this sample may be carry-over from other donors' samples.

This clonotype was counted a few times. J is TRBJ2-2 and V is TRBV5-4; the D gene is possibly TRBD2 (5 bases). Germline V gives CDR1 SGHNT, CDR2 YYREEE (reference sequence). CDR3 length equals 16 residues. Deletions cut 3 bases from V and 2 bases from J, with 14 bases between. The CDR3, as DNA: TGTGCCAGCAGCTCGCCAGCGGATCCTAACACCGGGGAGCTGTTTTTT. Its protein is CASSSPADPNTGELFF.

This clonotype was detected only a few times. The genes are TRBV11-2 and TRBJ1-1; the match to TRBD1 covers 7 bases. The CDR3 extends over 15 amino acids. Germline V CDR1 and CDR2: SGHAT, FQNNGV. Unmatched junction bases numbered 7, after V lost 2 bases and J lost 4 bases. CDR3 loop: CASSLTGSGGTEAFF. CDR3 nucleotide sequence: TGTGCCAGCAGCTTAACAGGTTCAGGGGGCACTGAAGCTTTCTTT.

This chain uses TRBV5-1 with TRBJ2-7, with D maybe TRBD1 (6 bases). Germline V gene lookup returns CDR1 SGHRS and CDR2 YFSETQ. The V end lost 4 bases, the J end lost 6 bases, and 17 bases lay between the germline ends. The CDR3 has 14 residues. The CDR3 region has the DNA TGCGCCAGCAGCGGTGGGACACTTTCGAGCGAGCAGTACTTC. It translates to CASSGGTLSSEQYF.

This clonotype has a handful of counts. V usage is TRBV6-2 or TRBV6-3 and J usage is TRBJ1-5; D not certain. Trimming took off 2 bases at V and 1 base at J, with 6 bases between the two ends. There are 14 residues in the CDR3. The germline CDR1 and CDR2 sequences are MNHEY and SVGEGT. The CDR3 DNA reads TGTGCCAGCAGTTACCCCCAGAGCAATCAGCCCCAGCATTTT. Translated, it gives CASSYPQSNQPQHF.

This clonotype was seen repeatedly, ten times or more. The rearrangement links TRBV10-2 to TRBJ2-5, with 13 bases aligning to TRBD2. This CDR3 has 17 residues. Unmatched junction bases numbered 12, after V lost 5 bases and J lost 6 bases. Germline V lookup: CDR1 WSHSY, CDR2 SAAADI. CDR3 loop: CASSSTWTSGSLKTQYF. The CDR3 DNA sequence: TGCGCCAGCAGTTCCACGTGGACTAGCGGGAGTCTGAAGACCCAGTACTTC.

The chain carries TRBV7-9 and TRBJ2-1; D gene ambiguous. Germline V gene sequence: CDR1 SEHNR, CDR2 FQNEAQ (reference sequence). Trimming stripped 1 base from V and 3 bases from J, with 13 bases between. The CDR3 is 16 residues long. In DNA form, the CDR3 reads TGTGCCAGCAGCTTAGTTGTTGTAACCGTCTACAATGAGCAGTTCTTC. It specifies CASSLVVVTVYNEQFF.

The table lists this clonotype with many counts. The rearrangement links TRBV27 to TRBJ1-6, with TRBD1 identical over 10 bases. Trimming at V came to 7 bases and at J to 9 bases, leaving 6 bases not matched to a gene. This CDR3 is built from 14 residues. Looked up from germline, CDR1 is MNHEY and CDR2 is SMNVEV (reference sequence). DNA of the CDR3: TGTGCCAGCACCCCCGGGGACAGGGGTTCACCCCTCCACTTT. It codes for CASTPGDRGSPLHF.

This clonotype occurred many times. This chain uses TRBV11-1 with TRBJ2-3; D is unresolved. This CDR3 comprises 12 residues. The ends were cut back, 7 bases at V and 4 bases at J, with 9 bases in the middle. Per germline, CDR1 SGHAT and CDR2 FQDESV (reference sequence). The DNA of the CDR3 is TGTGCCAGCACCGATCAGGCAGATACGCAGTATTTT. It yields the protein CASTDQADTQYF.

This clonotype was detected many times. This chain joins TRBV7-9 and TRBJ1-6; 8 nucleotides agree with TRBD1. The CDR3 is 14 amino acids. Germline values: CDR1 SEHNR, CDR2 FQNEAQ (reference sequence). Trimming cost V 4 bases and J 6 bases; bases outside gene matches: 2. This CDR3 is CASSSTGVNSPLHF. The CDR3 coding sequence is TGTGCCAGCAGCTCGACAGGGGTTAATTCACCCCTCCACTTT.

This clonotype appeared many times. V and J are TRBV6-4 and TRBJ2-2; no definite D call. This CDR3 region has 14 residues. The germline V and J ends were trimmed by 4 bases and 1 base, with 7 bases remaining between them. The germline CDR1 and CDR2 sequences are MRHNA and SNTAGT. As DNA, the CDR3 is TGTGCCAGCAGTGTTTTGGGGAACACCGGGGAGCTGTTTTTT. Its translation: CASSVLGNTGELFF.

This clonotype showed up many times. The chain employs TRBV7-9 and TRBJ2-1; TRBD2 aligns across 7 bases. The V gene's germline CDR1 is SEHNR and CDR2 FQNEAQ (reference sequence). CDR3 size: 15 residues. Germline trimming cut 4 bases from V and 0 bases from J; bases unmatched to any gene: 3. For the CDR3, the DNA is TGTGCCAGCAGCTCAGCGGGACTCTCCTACAATGAGCAGTTCTTC. Translation: CASSSAGLSYNEQFF.

This clonotype was seen a few times. The V call is TRBV11-1, the J call TRBJ2-1; D may be TRBD1 (5 bases). The V gene lost 3 bases and the J gene lost 4 bases, with 10 bases spanning the gap. This CDR3 comprises 14 residues. CDR1 and CDR2 from the germline V gene are SGHAT and FQDESV (reference sequence). The CDR3 region is CASSFPGQYNEQFF. CDR3 DNA: TGTGCCAGCAGCTTTCCAGGGCAATACAATGAGCAGTTCTTC.

For the CDR3, the DNA is TGTGCCAGCAGAGGGACAGGGGGTGTGGCTGAAGCTTTCTTT. It is translated as CASRGTGGVAEAFF. The rearrangement joins TRBV6-1 to TRBJ1-1; 11 positions match TRBD1. Germline V gene lookup returns CDR1 MNHNS and CDR2 SASEGT. With 6 bases clipped from V and 6 bases from J, the junction kept 6 bases outside the gene matches. The CDR3 extends over 14 amino acids.

This clonotype was found a few times. The rearrangement links TRBV30 to TRBJ1-1, with TRBD1 as a possible D gene (5 bases). V lost 4 bases to trimming and J lost 5 bases, with 14 bases between them. Germline CDR1 reads GTSNPN; CDR2 reads SVGIG (reference sequence). The CDR3 is 13 amino acids. The CDR3: CAWTITPGTEAFF. The CDR3 coding sequence is TGTGCCTGGACCATCACCCCAGGGACTGAAGCTTTCTTT.

The chain recombines TRBV7-2 with TRBJ2-2; tentative D call: TRBD2 (6 bases). The CDR3 is 16 residues long. In germline, CDR1 is SGHTA, CDR2 FQGNSA. Trimming took 6 bases from V and 7 from J, leaving 21 bases between them. The CDR3 DNA sequence: TGTGCCAGCAGTCAAGTGCTTGCGGGGCTCAACGGGGAGCTGTTTTTT. Translating it yields CASSQVLAGLNGELFF.

This clonotype was recorded many times. The V gene is TRBV7-8, the J gene TRBJ1-5; D not resolved. The CDR3 extends over 12 amino acids. Germline lookup yields CDR1 SGHVS and CDR2 FQNEAQ. With 7 bases removed from V and 7 bases from J, the gap between germline ends came to 11 bases. The CDR3 bases are TGTGCCAGCACCAACCTGGGGCAGCCCCAGCATTTT. Residues: CASTNLGQPQHF.

V gene TRBV15 combines with J gene TRBJ2-1; D call uncertain. The CDR3 is made up of 14 amino acids. Trimming pared 3 bases from V and 6 bases from J, leaving 12 bases between. Germline V gives CDR1 LNHNV, CDR2 YYDKDF (reference sequence). CDR3 sequence reads: CATSSRSGGNEQFF. In DNA, the CDR3 is TGTGCCACCAGCAGTAGGTCAGGCGGCAATGAGCAGTTCTTC.

In this sample, this clonotype turned up many times. This chain connects TRBV6-5 to TRBJ2-7; 9 bases map to TRBD1. J gave up 2 bases and V 5 bases, and 7 bases lay outside the gene matches. This CDR3 is built from 15 residues. CDR1 MNHEY and CDR2 SVGAGI come from the germline V gene. CDR3 nucleotide sequence: TGTGCCAGCAGTCGTGACGGGACAGGGCCCTACGAGCAGTACTTC. Amino acid sequence: CASSRDGTGPYEQYF.

This clonotype appeared many times. The CDR3 region is CSVEDERLINEQFF. In nucleotides, the CDR3 is TGCAGCGTTGAAGATGAGAGACTAATAAATGAGCAGTTCTTC. The chain uses TRBV29-1 and TRBJ2-1; maybe TRBD2 (5 bases). The CDR3 consists of 14 residues. Germline values: CDR1 SQVTM, CDR2 ANQGSEA. The V end lost 0 bases, the J end lost 7 bases, and 13 bases lay between the germline ends.

This clonotype was observed many times. The chain joins TRBV12-3 or TRBV12-4 to TRBJ2-1; 7 nucleotides line up with TRBD1. The CDR3 runs to 14 residues. J was trimmed by 4 bases and V by 6 bases; bases with no gene match: 6. The CDR3 is CASRRDSLYNEQFF. Here the CDR3 DNA reads TGTGCCAGCAGGAGGGACAGCCTGTACAATGAGCAGTTCTTC.

The sample holds a few counts of this clonotype. V is TRBV13 and J is TRBJ2-7; no clear D gene. Germline V lookup: CDR1 PRHDT, CDR2 FYEKMQ (reference sequence). Trimming took 2 bases from V and 3 from J, leaving 11 bases between them. The CDR3 is made up of 14 amino acids. For the CDR3, the DNA is TGTGCCAGCAGCTTATACACAGATGTCTACGAGCAGTACTTC. Translating gives CASSLYTDVYEQYF.

The chain links TRBV5-1 to TRBJ2-5, with 7 bases aligning to TRBD2. V dropped 0 bases and J dropped 3; count of bases not matched to a gene: 2. CDR1 SGHRS and CDR2 YFSETQ come from the germline V gene. This CDR3 spans 14 amino acids. CDR3 nucleotides: TGCGCCAGCAGCTTGGAGCGGGGCGAAGAGACCCAGTACTTC. As protein: CASSLERGEETQYF.

There are a few counts of this clonotype. This chain uses TRBV3-1 with TRBJ1-2; D is unclear. Germline V gene lookup returns CDR1 LGHDT and CDR2 YNNKEL (reference sequence). The CDR3 sequence is 11 residues long. V dropped 4 bases and J dropped 13 bases, with 13 bases sitting between them. Here the CDR3 DNA reads TGTGCCAGCAGCCGCGATCGCAGAATCACCTTC. Encoded protein: CASSRDRRITF. The whole variable domain, remainder taken from reference TRBV3-1 and TRBJ1-2, is DTAVSQTPKYLVTQMGNDKSIKCEQNLGHDTMYWYKQDSKKFLKIMFSYNNKELIINETVPNRFSPKSPDKAHLNLHINSLELGDSAVYFCASSRDRRITFGSGTRLTVV.

The chain combines TRBV28 with TRBJ1-2; no reliable D call. The CDR3 contains 15 residues. Trimming removed 0 bases at V and 2 bases at J, with 10 bases between. Germline values: CDR1 MDHEN, CDR2 SYDVKM. The CDR3 spells CASSLWGYRNYGYTF. The CDR3, as DNA: TGTGCCAGCAGTTTATGGGGCTATAGGAACTATGGCTACACCTTC.

This clonotype has more than one count but fewer than ten. V gene TRBV12-3 or TRBV12-4 combines with J gene TRBJ1-1, with 8 nucleotides matching TRBD1. V shed 5 bases, J shed 11 bases, and the junction held 4 bases outside the gene matches. CDR3 length equals 11 residues. CDR3 DNA sequence: TGTGCCAGCAGTCCCAGGGGGCGTGCTTTCTTT. It encodes CASSPRGRAFF.

This clonotype was counted a few times. V gene TRBV3-1 combines with J gene TRBJ2-2; 8 nucleotides agree with TRBD1. The length of the CDR3 is 16 residues. Germline loops: CDR1 LGHDT, CDR2 YNNKEL (reference sequence). Trimming cost V 2 bases and J 1 base; bases outside gene matches: 3. The CDR3 coding sequence is TGTGCCAGCAGCCAACCAGGGACAGGGAACACCGGGGAGCTGTTTTTT. It encodes CASSQPGTGNTGELFF.

V is TRBV9 and J is TRBJ1-2, with 8 positions matching TRBD1. The germline V gene has CDR1 SGDLS and CDR2 YYNGEE. V trimming: 2 bases; J trimming: 1 base; junction bases outside the gene matches: 7. The CDR3 contains 16 residues. For the CDR3, the DNA is TGTGCCAGCAGCGTGGGGCAGGGGGCTTATAACTATGGCTACACCTTC. Its translation is CASSVGQGAYNYGYTF.

This clonotype occurred a few times. This chain connects TRBV9 to TRBJ2-6; D is ambiguous. The CDR3 is made up of 16 amino acids. V was shortened by 4 bases and J by 0 bases, with 11 bases between the two germline ends. Germline CDR1 and CDR2: SGDLS and YYNGEE. The CDR3 nucleotides are TGTGCCAGCAGCCCTAGAGGTGTCTCTGGGGCCAACGTCCTGACTTTC. Its protein is CASSPRGVSGANVLTF.